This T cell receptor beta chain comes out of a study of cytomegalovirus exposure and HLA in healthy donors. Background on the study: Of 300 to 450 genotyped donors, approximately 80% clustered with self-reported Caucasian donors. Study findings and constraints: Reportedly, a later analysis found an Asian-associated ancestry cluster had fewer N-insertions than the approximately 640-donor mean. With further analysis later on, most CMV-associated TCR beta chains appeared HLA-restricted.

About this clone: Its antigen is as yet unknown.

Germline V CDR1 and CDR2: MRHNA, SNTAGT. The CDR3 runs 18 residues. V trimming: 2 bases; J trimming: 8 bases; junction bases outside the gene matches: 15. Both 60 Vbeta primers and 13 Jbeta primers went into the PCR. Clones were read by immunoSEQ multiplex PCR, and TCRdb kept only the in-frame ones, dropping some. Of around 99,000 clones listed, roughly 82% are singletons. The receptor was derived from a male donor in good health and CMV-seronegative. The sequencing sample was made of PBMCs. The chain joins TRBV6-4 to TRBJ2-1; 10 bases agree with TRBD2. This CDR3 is CASSDRGGSSGSWHEQFF. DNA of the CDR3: TGTGCCAGCAGTGACCGGGGGGGATCTAGCGGGAGTTGGCATGAGCAGTTCTTC.